A single count supports the clone carrying this T cell receptor (beta chain). Using immunoSEQ multiplex PCR, the repertoire was profiled, and TCRdb retains in-frame clones only, with some absent. The profile covers 11,000 to 15,000 clones, with approximately 84% appearing a single time and approximately 0.25% taken by the ten largest. This entry is derived from a study of follicular helper T cells after annual influenza vaccination. Specified time point: 2014-2015 season, pre-vaccination. The CDR3 spans 14 residues. From germline, CDR1 is MGHRA and CDR2 YSYEKL. V shed 6 bases and J 5 bases; nucleotides not matched to a gene: 7.

The sample was CXCR5- memory CD4+ T cells sorted from blood, taken on the day of influenza vaccination. This receptor was taken from an adult who received the influenza vaccine. The V call is TRBV4-1, the J call TRBJ2-1; TRBD2 agrees at 7 bases. For the CDR3, the DNA is TGCGCCAGCAGACATGGACTAGGTGACAATGAGCAGTTCTTC. This gives the protein CASRHGLGDNEQFF.